The 22 T cell receptor beta chains below were found in one sample sequenced in a study of blood T cells in healthy people across ages. A second 7 to 11 cycle PCR used barcoded and J-beta primers. Each CDR3 protein gets one entry after TCRdb re-called the 5' RACE reads with MiXCR. The sample shows 1.5 million to 2 million distinct CDR3 sequences, 49% of them seen only once. The sequenced sample consisted of blood. The receptor set was obtained from a woman aged 40 to 55 in good health.

The chain joins TRBV7-2 to TRBJ1-6, with 7 positions matching TRBD1. Germline V gene data show CDR1 as SGHTA and CDR2 as FQGNSA. V lost 2 bases and J lost 10; bases outside the gene matches: 14. This CDR3 comprises 17 residues. Here the CDR3 reads CASSLQGVGGFGSPLHF. The CDR3 DNA follows: TGTGCCAGCAGCTTACAGGGGGTAGGAGGGTTCGGCTCACCCCTCCACTTT. Looking up the rest from reference TRBV7-2 and TRBJ1-6 gives the full variable domain: GAGVSQSPSNKVTEKGKDVELRCDPISGHTALYWYRQSLGQGLEFLIYFQGNSAPDKSGLPSDRFSAERTGGSVSTLTIQRTQQEDSAVYLCASSLQGVGGFGSPLHFGNGTRLTVT.

The rearrangement joins TRBV20-1 to TRBJ2-3; 7 positions match TRBD2. The CDR3 loop spans 14 amino acids. The trim removed 5 bases at V and 0 bases at J, leaving 5 bases unmatched. Germline V lookup: CDR1 DFQATT, CDR2 SNEGSKA (reference sequence). This CDR3 is CSAPERGSTDTQYF. The CDR3 DNA follows: TGCAGTGCTCCCGAGCGGGGAAGCACAGATACGCAGTATTTT.

The chain carries TRBV7-2 and TRBJ2-5, with D hard to call. The CDR3 spans 15 residues. Germline values: CDR1 SGHTA, CDR2 FQGNSA. Trimming took 1 base from V and 11 from J, leaving 20 bases between them. The CDR3: CASSLGTLPNLGQYF. For the CDR3, the DNA is TGTGCCAGCAGCTTAGGCACCCTACCGAACTTGGGGCAGTACTTC.

This clonotype was picked up a small number of times. J is TRBJ2-3 and V is TRBV10-3, with a weak D call TRBD1 (5 bases). Germline assignment: CDR1 ENHRY and CDR2 SYGVKD. There are 14 residues in the CDR3. Deletions cut 4 bases from V and 4 bases from J, with 12 bases between. DNA of the CDR3: TGTGCCATCAGTGCCAAAGGGGTCGCAGATACGCAGTATTTT. This translates into CAISAKGVADTQYF.

About this clonotype itself: A clone one base away is much larger, so this may be a read error. The V call is TRBV5-1, the J call TRBJ1-2; tentatively, D is TRBD1 (5 bases). The V gene's germline CDR1 is SGHRS and CDR2 YFSETQ. The CDR3 has 17 residues. V was clipped by 4 bases and J by 2 bases, with 21 bases between them. CDR3 in amino acids: CASSMGTGHGSNYGYTF. DNA for the CDR3: TGCGCCAGCAGCATGGGGACCGGACACGGATCAAACTATGGCTACACCTTC.

The chain links TRBV12-3 or TRBV12-4 to TRBJ2-3; 7 nucleotides line up with TRBD2. Unmatched junction bases numbered 13, after V lost 1 base and J lost 0 bases. This CDR3 region has 19 residues. In DNA form, the CDR3 reads TGTGCCAGCAGTTTAGGGTCAAGGCGGGGGACTTCTAGCACAGATACGCAGTATTTT. It translates to CASSLGSRRGTSSTDTQYF.

The gene calls are TRBV20-1 and TRBJ1-3; no definite D call. Germline CDR1 reads DFQATT; CDR2 reads SNEGSKA (reference sequence). Deletions cut 5 bases from V and 0 bases from J, with 5 bases between. There are 12 residues in the CDR3. This CDR3 is CSAPNSGNTIYF. CDR3 sequence (DNA): TGCAGTGCTCCAAACTCTGGAAACACCATATATTTT.

CDR3 loop: CASSVGRGPYEQYF. DNA of the CDR3: TGTGCCAGCAGCGTCGGTAGGGGACCCTACGAGCAGTACTTC. The chain has TRBV7-2 and TRBJ2-7; the D call may be TRBD1 or TRBD2 (5 bases each). This CDR3 comprises 14 residues. CDR1 and CDR2 (germline): SGHTA, FQGNSA. Trimming shortened V by 5 bases and J by 2 bases, and 13 bases separated the two germline ends.

This clonotype has just a few counts. V is TRBV6-5 and J is TRBJ2-1; 8 bases line up with TRBD2. The CDR3 runs 16 residues. Germline loops: CDR1 MNHEY, CDR2 SVGAGI. The trim removed 4 bases at V and 2 bases at J, leaving 7 bases unmatched. Written as DNA, the CDR3 is TGTGCCAGCAGTTTCTCACTAGCGGCTACCTACAATGAGCAGTTCTTC. Amino acids: CASSFSLAATYNEQFF.

This rearrangement joins TRBV20-1 to TRBJ2-7; 8 bases are a match to TRBD2. The ends lost 6 bases at V and 4 bases at J; junction bases unmatched: 8. Germline V gene lookup returns CDR1 DFQATT and CDR2 SNEGSKA (reference sequence). The CDR3 contains 13 residues. The CDR3 nucleotides are TGCAGTGCCGGGAGGGGAGCCCCTTACGAGCAGTACTTC. It encodes CSAGRGAPYEQYF.

The chain couples TRBV9 to TRBJ2-5; D not resolved. This CDR3 contains 14 residues. CDR1 is SGDLS and CDR2 is YYNGEE in the germline V gene. The germline V and J ends were trimmed by 0 bases and 4 bases, with 10 bases remaining between them. The DNA of the CDR3 is TGTGCCAGCAGCGTAGATACCCCTGGAGAGACCCAGTACTTC. Its translation is CASSVDTPGETQYF.

This chain links TRBV25-1 with TRBJ1-2; 8 bases fit TRBD1. The germline V gene encodes CDR1 MGHDK and CDR2 SYGVNS. V lost 2 bases to trimming and J lost 9 bases; unmatched junction nucleotides: 8. CDR3 size: 14 residues. The CDR3 sequence: CASSENTGGRSYTF. The CDR3 DNA reads TGTGCCAGCAGTGAAAATACAGGGGGTAGAAGCTACACCTTC.

The chain combines TRBV28 with TRBJ2-3; 8 nucleotides line up with TRBD2. The CDR3 extends over 15 amino acids. The V segment lost 5 bases and the J segment 4 bases; nucleotides outside the gene matches: 8. Looked up from germline, CDR1 is MDHEN and CDR2 is SYDVKM. CDR3 sequence reads: CASSLGTRVSDTQYF. CDR3 DNA: TGTGCCAGCAGTCTCGGGACTAGAGTCTCAGATACGCAGTATTTT.

The chain combines TRBV6-5 with TRBJ2-7; the match to TRBD2 covers 11 bases. The CDR3 runs 13 residues. CDR1 and CDR2 from the germline V gene are MNHEY and SVGAGI. V was pared by 6 bases and J by 3 bases, with 1 base of the junction left unmatched. The CDR3 loop is CASRGLAVYEQYF. The DNA for the CDR3 is TGTGCCAGCAGGGGACTAGCGGTCTACGAGCAGTACTTC.

Only a few counts were recorded for this clonotype. J is TRBJ2-7 and V is TRBV10-3, with TRBD1 matching 9 bases. The V segment lost 2 bases and the J segment 1 base; nucleotides outside the gene matches: 6. The germline V gene has CDR1 ENHRY and CDR2 SYGVKD. The CDR3 consists of 16 residues. The CDR3 nucleotides read TGTGCCATCAGTGAGCCGGGACAGGGAAATTCCTACGAGCAGTACTTC. It codes for CAISEPGQGNSYEQYF.

This clonotype came up once. This rearrangement joins TRBV4-1 to TRBJ2-3; D is possibly TRBD2 (5 bases). The CDR3 consists of 17 residues. V gave up 0 bases and J gave up 3 bases, with 16 bases separating them. Germline CDR1 is MGHRA and CDR2 is YSYEKL. Here the CDR3 DNA reads TGCGCCAGCAGCCAAGAAAGGCCGGGGAACCCGACAGATACGCAGTATTTT. Amino acids: CASSQERPGNPTDTQYF.

The gene calls are TRBV18 and TRBJ2-7, with TRBD2 matching 8 bases. The V gene end was trimmed by 2 bases and the J gene end by 2 bases; junction bases not matched to a gene: 14. The CDR3 loop spans 18 amino acids. Germline values: CDR1 KGHSH, CDR2 LQKENI. For the CDR3, the DNA is TGTGCCAGCTCACCATTGAGGGCGGGGGGCCCAGGGCCCTACGAGCAGTACTTC. This codes for CASSPLRAGGPGPYEQYF.

This clonotype was counted ten times or more. V gene TRBV5-1 combines with J gene TRBJ2-3; tentative D call: TRBD1 (5 bases). This CDR3 comprises 13 residues. Germline CDR1 is SGHRS and CDR2 is YFSETQ. The V and J ends lost 4 bases and 6 bases respectively, with 12 bases between them. CDR3 bases: TGCGCCAGCAGCCCCCTGACAGCGGATACGCAGTATTTT. This gives the protein CASSPLTADTQYF.

This clonotype was recorded many times. The gene calls are TRBV7-2 and TRBJ2-3, with TRBD1 as a possible D gene (6 bases). The CDR3 totals 15 residues. Germline CDR1 and CDR2: SGHTA and FQGNSA. Between the trimmed V and J ends, which lost 1 base and 0 bases, there was a span of 8 bases. CDR3 residues: CASSLGTVSTDTQYF. The DNA of the CDR3 is TGTGCCAGCAGCTTAGGGACAGTTAGCACAGATACGCAGTATTTT. Full variable domain (remainder filled in from reference TRBV7-2 and TRBJ2-3): GAGVSQSPSNKVTEKGKDVELRCDPISGHTALYWYRQSLGQGLEFLIYFQGNSAPDKSGLPSDRFSAERTGGSVSTLTIQRTQQEDSAVYLCASSLGTVSTDTQYFGPGTRLTVL.

The CDR3 DNA is TGTGCCAGCGTGGGACAGGGGGCGCATGGCTACACCTTC. Protein product: CASVGQGAHGYTF. The chain joins TRBV5-4 to TRBJ1-2; 12 bases agree with TRBD1. The CDR3 spans 13 residues. Unmatched junction bases numbered 4, after V lost 7 bases and J lost 6 bases. Germline values: CDR1 SGHNT, CDR2 YYREEE (reference sequence).

J is TRBJ2-3 and V is TRBV4-1; TRBD1 matches 9 bases. Germline values: CDR1 MGHRA, CDR2 YSYEKL. J lost 4 bases, V lost 0 bases, and 8 bases had no gene match. CDR3 length: 17 residues. The CDR3, as DNA: TGCGCCAGCAGCCAAGATGCAAACAGGGGGCAGGCAGATACGCAGTATTTT. It is translated as CASSQDANRGQADTQYF.

This clonotype was counted only a few times. V is TRBV7-2 and J is TRBJ2-1; 7 nucleotides agree with TRBD2. V lost 1 base, J lost 6 bases, and 6 bases stayed unmatched. CDR1 and CDR2 from the germline V gene are SGHTA and FQGNSA. This CDR3 contains 15 residues. The CDR3 DNA is TGTGCCAGCAGCTTAGTGACTAGCACGGCCAATGAGCAGTTCTTC. This sequence encodes CASSLVTSTANEQFF.